Sequencing of this T cell receptor (beta chain) was carried out in a study of vaccination and CD4 T cells after COVID-19. Study results and caveats: Rising from roughly 21 to 40, the median of SARS-CoV-2-reactive clonotypes did not change significantly.

Germline assignment: CDR1 SGHTA and CDR2 FQGTGA. This CDR3 is 14 amino acids long. V lost 6 bases and J 4 bases, leaving 12 bases between the germline ends. Specified treatment: roughly 10-day PBMC culture with coronavirus spike peptide pools or control peptides (ViraFEST assay). Notes on this clonotype: As yet, its antigen is unknown.

At the Johns Hopkins FTIC core, DNA taken from cultured CD4+ T cells was sequenced by way of the Oncomine TCR Beta short-read assay. One entry per CDR3 protein results from TCRdb running MiXCR on the PCR reads. Of more than 10,000 distinct CDR3 sequences detected, around 59% appear once; the ten largest clones hold roughly 12%. Input material: CD4+ T cells from blood, cultured in vitro. V and J are TRBV7-3 and TRBJ2-2; D remains unclear. The sequence came from a human donor who had recovered from COVID-19. CDR3 protein: CASSSGPSTGELFF. In DNA, the CDR3 is TGTGCCAGCAGTTCCGGGCCATCCACCGGGGAGCTGTTTTTT.